A selection of T cell receptor beta chains follows, all from one sample in a study of neoadjuvant anti-PD-1 for oral cavity cancer. Some clones are missing from TCRdb's copy, which holds only in-frame ones; the method was immunoSEQ multiplex PCR. The sample lists under 15,000 clones; about four fifths were seen once. The material was PBMCs, obtained after nivolumab (anti-PD-1) treatment. These receptors were collected from a person aged 35 to 85 with oral cavity squamous cell carcinoma. The CDR3 runs from the conserved cysteine through the conserved F or W. The D gene is left open where the match is weak. Not every row has a clone size; where given, it reads once, few, many or a size class.

d_gene: TRBD1; abundance: .; j_gene: TRBJ1-2; v_gene: TRBV6-1; CDR3aa: CASSDGTVYGYTF; CDR3nt: TGTGCCAGCAGTGATGGGACAGTTTATGGCTACACCTTC
d_gene: .; abundance: .; j_gene: TRBJ1-3; v_gene: TRBV6-6; CDR3aa: CASSYVQGGGTIYF; CDR3nt: TGTGCCAGCAGTTACGTTCAAGGGGGTGGCACCATATATTTT
d_gene: .; abundance: .; j_gene: TRBJ2-5; v_gene: TRBV7-9; CDR3aa: CASSQDRSSGETQYF; CDR3nt: TGTGCCAGCAGCCAAGACAGGTCGTCTGGGGAGACCCAGTACTTC
d_gene: .; abundance: .; j_gene: TRBJ2-6; v_gene: TRBV7-6; CDR3aa: CASSSTGPGANVLTF; CDR3nt: TGTGCCAGCAGCTCAACAGGGCCAGGGGCCAACGTCCTGACTTTC
d_gene: TRBD1; abundance: .; j_gene: TRBJ1-1; v_gene: TRBV6-5; CDR3aa: CASRQPSGQLQAFF; CDR3nt: TGTGCCAGCAGGCAACCGTCGGGACAGTTGCAAGCTTTCTTT
d_gene: .; abundance: .; j_gene: TRBJ1-5; v_gene: TRBV6-5; CDR3aa: CASSWNGNQPQHF; CDR3nt: TGTGCCAGCAGTTGGAACGGGAATCAGCCCCAGCATTTT
d_gene: TRBD1; abundance: .; j_gene: TRBJ2-5; v_gene: TRBV4-1; CDR3aa: CASSQERQGSQKTQYF; CDR3nt: TGCGCCAGCAGCCAAGAGAGACAGGGATCCCAAAAGACCCAGTACTTC
d_gene: .; abundance: .; j_gene: TRBJ1-2; v_gene: TRBV27; CDR3aa: CASSLDKNYGYTF; CDR3nt: TGTGCCAGCAGTTTGGACAAGAACTATGGCTACACCTTC
d_gene: .; abundance: once; j_gene: TRBJ2-3; v_gene: TRBV11-2; CDR3aa: CASSSGGLSTDTQYF; CDR3nt: TGTGCCAGCAGCTCAGGTGGACTTAGCACAGATACGCAGTATTTT
d_gene: TRBD1; abundance: .; j_gene: TRBJ2-7; v_gene: TRBV5-4; CDR3aa: CASSSKDRGLSYEQYF; CDR3nt: TGTGCCAGCAGCTCCAAGGACAGGGGGCTCTCCTACGAGCAGTACTTC
d_gene: TRBD1; abundance: few; j_gene: TRBJ1-3; v_gene: TRBV6-1; CDR3aa: CASTRQGSGNTIYF; CDR3nt: TGTGCCAGCACCCGACAGGGTTCTGGAAACACCATATATTTT
d_gene: .; abundance: .; j_gene: TRBJ2-1; v_gene: TRBV29-1; CDR3aa: CSVVRGTKYNEQFF; CDR3nt: TGCAGCGTTGTTAGGGGGACGAAATACAATGAGCAGTTCTTC
d_gene: .; abundance: .; j_gene: TRBJ1-1; v_gene: TRBV10-2; CDR3aa: CASSRQGYDTEAFF; CDR3nt: TGCGCCAGCAGTCGGCAGGGGTACGACACTGAAGCTTTCTTT
d_gene: .; abundance: .; j_gene: TRBJ2-7; v_gene: TRBV5-5; CDR3aa: CASSETGSKYF; CDR3nt: TGTGCCAGCAGCGAAACGGGTAGTAAATACTTC
d_gene: .; abundance: .; j_gene: TRBJ1-2; v_gene: TRBV4-1; CDR3aa: CASSQDAIIGLITGGYTF; CDR3nt: TGCGCCAGCAGCCAAGACGCAATTATTGGGTTAATAACGGGCGGCTACACCTTC
d_gene: .; abundance: .; j_gene: TRBJ2-4; v_gene: TRBV9; CDR3aa: CASSVQGDVKNIQYF; CDR3nt: TGTGCCAGCAGCGTACAGGGAGACGTCAAAAACATTCAGTACTTC
d_gene: .; abundance: .; j_gene: TRBJ2-1; v_gene: TRBV27; CDR3aa: CASRPGVPPNEQFF; CDR3nt: TGTGCCAGCAGACCGGGAGTTCCTCCTAATGAGCAGTTCTTC
d_gene: .; abundance: .; j_gene: TRBJ1-1; v_gene: TRBV5-1; CDR3aa: CASSPSGGTEAFF; CDR3nt: TGCGCCAGCAGCCCCTCCGGGGGCACTGAAGCTTTCTTT
d_gene: .; abundance: few; j_gene: TRBJ2-1; v_gene: TRBV28; CDR3aa: CASSRRSLGQFF; CDR3nt: TGTGCCAGCAGTAGGAGGTCCCTGGGGCAGTTCTTC
d_gene: .; abundance: .; j_gene: TRBJ2-3; v_gene: TRBV5-1; CDR3aa: CASSRGGGADTQYF; CDR3nt: TGCGCCAGCAGCAGGGGGGGCGGAGCAGATACGCAGTATTTT
d_gene: TRBD1; abundance: .; j_gene: TRBJ2-2; v_gene: TRBV9; CDR3aa: CASSGSLQGAWTGELFF; CDR3nt: TGTGCCAGCAGCGGAAGCCTCCAGGGGGCGTGGACCGGGGAGCTGTTTTTT
d_gene: .; abundance: .; j_gene: TRBJ2-1; v_gene: TRBV5-5; CDR3aa: CASSPTRAGEQFF; CDR3nt: TGTGCCAGCAGCCCGACTAGGGCGGGTGAGCAGTTCTTC
d_gene: .; abundance: .; j_gene: TRBJ2-7; v_gene: TRBV28; CDR3aa: CASSSTVSSYEQYF; CDR3nt: TGTGCCAGCAGTTCGACCGTATCCTCCTACGAGCAGTACTTC
d_gene: .; abundance: once; j_gene: TRBJ2-6; v_gene: TRBV11-3; CDR3aa: CASSIDSSGANVLTF; CDR3nt: TGTGCCAGCAGCATAGATAGCTCTGGGGCCAACGTCCTGACTTTC
d_gene: .; abundance: .; j_gene: TRBJ2-7; v_gene: TRBV6-1; CDR3aa: CASSEMAGALKEQYF; CDR3nt: TGTGCCAGCAGTGAAATGGCAGGAGCGTTAAAAGAGCAGTACTTC
d_gene: TRBD1; abundance: .; j_gene: TRBJ1-5; v_gene: TRBV15; CDR3aa: CATGQANQPQHF; CDR3nt: TGTGCCACCGGACAGGCCAATCAGCCCCAGCATTTT
d_gene: .; abundance: .; j_gene: TRBJ1-3; v_gene: TRBV30; CDR3aa: CAWSVGGNGNTIYF; CDR3nt: TGTGCCTGGAGTGTTGGAGGTAATGGAAACACCATATATTTT
d_gene: TRBD1; abundance: .; j_gene: TRBJ2-7; v_gene: TRBV10-1; CDR3aa: CASSSQGDAEQYF; CDR3nt: TGCGCCAGCAGTTCACAGGGGGACGCCGAGCAGTACTTC
d_gene: .; abundance: .; j_gene: TRBJ1-2; v_gene: TRBV29-1; CDR3aa: CSVEDQGQGHTF; CDR3nt: TGCAGCGTTGAAGATCAAGGGCAAGGGCACACCTTC
d_gene: TRBD1; abundance: few; j_gene: TRBJ1-1; v_gene: TRBV2; CDR3aa: CASRSGQGDTEAFF; CDR3nt: TGTGCCAGCAGGTCCGGACAGGGCGACACTGAAGCTTTCTTT
d_gene: .; abundance: .; j_gene: TRBJ2-3; v_gene: TRBV15; CDR3aa: CATSRPTDTQYF; CDR3nt: TGTGCCACCAGCAGGCCCACAGATACGCAGTATTTT
d_gene: TRBD1; abundance: .; j_gene: TRBJ1-2; v_gene: TRBV5-1; CDR3aa: CASSLGDRVYGYTF; CDR3nt: TGCGCCAGCAGCTTGGGGGACAGGGTCTATGGCTACACCTTC
d_gene: .; abundance: .; j_gene: TRBJ2-7; v_gene: TRBV7-9; CDR3aa: CASSPQGGEQYF; CDR3nt: TGTGCCAGCAGCCCTCAGGGAGGCGAGCAGTACTTC
d_gene: .; abundance: .; j_gene: TRBJ2-2; v_gene: TRBV5-1; CDR3aa: CASSLDTQANTGELFF; CDR3nt: TGCGCCAGCAGCTTGGATACCCAAGCGAACACCGGGGAGCTGTTTTTT
d_gene: .; abundance: .; j_gene: TRBJ1-1; v_gene: TRBV30; CDR3aa: CASTRGENTEAFF; CDR3nt: TGTGCCTCCACCCGGGGAGAGAACACTGAAGCTTTCTTT
d_gene: .; abundance: .; j_gene: TRBJ2-1; v_gene: TRBV28; CDR3aa: CASSLGLAPPYNEQFF; CDR3nt: TGTGCCAGCAGTTTAGGTTTAGCCCCCCCCTACAATGAGCAGTTCTTC
d_gene: TRBD2; abundance: .; j_gene: TRBJ2-1; v_gene: TRBV5-1; CDR3aa: CASRLAGELNEQFF; CDR3nt: TGCGCCAGCAGGCTAGCGGGAGAGTTGAATGAGCAGTTCTTC
d_gene: .; abundance: large; j_gene: TRBJ1-1; v_gene: TRBV7-6; CDR3aa: CASRLEPSGNTEAFF; CDR3nt: TGTGCCAGCAGGTTAGAGCCCAGTGGGAACACTGAAGCTTTCTTT
d_gene: .; abundance: few; j_gene: TRBJ1-4; v_gene: TRBV18; CDR3aa: CASSPPGRTTNEKLFF; CDR3nt: TGTGCCAGCTCACCACCGGGCAGGACCACTAATGAAAAACTGTTTTTT
d_gene: .; abundance: few; j_gene: TRBJ2-7; v_gene: TRBV21-1; CDR3aa: CASSKATEQQDEQYF; CDR3nt: TGTGCCAGCAGCAAAGCGACGGAACAGCAGGACGAGCAGTACTTC